The present T cell receptor beta chain was sequenced within a study of T cell repertoires in cytomegalovirus infection. Background on the study: Use of recently identified HLA-C-restricted and well-studied HLA-B-restricted CMV epitopes was part of the study. A matching HLA type, together with CMV infection, was signaled by public TCR beta signatures. Regarding the study as a whole: Across the ex vivo response, the dominant clonotypes were HLA-C-restricted CMV-specific TCR beta clonotypes.

TCRdb independently ran MiXCR on the reads; one entry per CDR3 protein. The sample gives tens of thousands of distinct CDR3 sequences, roughly 25% of which show up once; roughly 50% is in the top ten. This clonotype was counted ten times or more. Its target is not known. Germline values: CDR1 SGHVS, CDR2 FQNEAQ. Trimming pared 5 bases from V and 4 bases from J, leaving 9 bases between. The CDR3 is made up of 13 amino acids. This chain connects TRBV7-8 to TRBJ1-5; D is possibly TRBD1 (5 bases). The source material was CD8+ T cells from cultured PBMCs, sampled from culture after CMV antigen stimulation. The receptor was derived from a human donor in good health (CMV status not recorded). Some clones in this sample may be carry-over from other donors' samples. This CDR3 reads CASSPRGNQPQHF. The CDR3 bases are TGTGCCAGCAGCCCCCGGGGGAATCAGCCCCAGCATTTT.